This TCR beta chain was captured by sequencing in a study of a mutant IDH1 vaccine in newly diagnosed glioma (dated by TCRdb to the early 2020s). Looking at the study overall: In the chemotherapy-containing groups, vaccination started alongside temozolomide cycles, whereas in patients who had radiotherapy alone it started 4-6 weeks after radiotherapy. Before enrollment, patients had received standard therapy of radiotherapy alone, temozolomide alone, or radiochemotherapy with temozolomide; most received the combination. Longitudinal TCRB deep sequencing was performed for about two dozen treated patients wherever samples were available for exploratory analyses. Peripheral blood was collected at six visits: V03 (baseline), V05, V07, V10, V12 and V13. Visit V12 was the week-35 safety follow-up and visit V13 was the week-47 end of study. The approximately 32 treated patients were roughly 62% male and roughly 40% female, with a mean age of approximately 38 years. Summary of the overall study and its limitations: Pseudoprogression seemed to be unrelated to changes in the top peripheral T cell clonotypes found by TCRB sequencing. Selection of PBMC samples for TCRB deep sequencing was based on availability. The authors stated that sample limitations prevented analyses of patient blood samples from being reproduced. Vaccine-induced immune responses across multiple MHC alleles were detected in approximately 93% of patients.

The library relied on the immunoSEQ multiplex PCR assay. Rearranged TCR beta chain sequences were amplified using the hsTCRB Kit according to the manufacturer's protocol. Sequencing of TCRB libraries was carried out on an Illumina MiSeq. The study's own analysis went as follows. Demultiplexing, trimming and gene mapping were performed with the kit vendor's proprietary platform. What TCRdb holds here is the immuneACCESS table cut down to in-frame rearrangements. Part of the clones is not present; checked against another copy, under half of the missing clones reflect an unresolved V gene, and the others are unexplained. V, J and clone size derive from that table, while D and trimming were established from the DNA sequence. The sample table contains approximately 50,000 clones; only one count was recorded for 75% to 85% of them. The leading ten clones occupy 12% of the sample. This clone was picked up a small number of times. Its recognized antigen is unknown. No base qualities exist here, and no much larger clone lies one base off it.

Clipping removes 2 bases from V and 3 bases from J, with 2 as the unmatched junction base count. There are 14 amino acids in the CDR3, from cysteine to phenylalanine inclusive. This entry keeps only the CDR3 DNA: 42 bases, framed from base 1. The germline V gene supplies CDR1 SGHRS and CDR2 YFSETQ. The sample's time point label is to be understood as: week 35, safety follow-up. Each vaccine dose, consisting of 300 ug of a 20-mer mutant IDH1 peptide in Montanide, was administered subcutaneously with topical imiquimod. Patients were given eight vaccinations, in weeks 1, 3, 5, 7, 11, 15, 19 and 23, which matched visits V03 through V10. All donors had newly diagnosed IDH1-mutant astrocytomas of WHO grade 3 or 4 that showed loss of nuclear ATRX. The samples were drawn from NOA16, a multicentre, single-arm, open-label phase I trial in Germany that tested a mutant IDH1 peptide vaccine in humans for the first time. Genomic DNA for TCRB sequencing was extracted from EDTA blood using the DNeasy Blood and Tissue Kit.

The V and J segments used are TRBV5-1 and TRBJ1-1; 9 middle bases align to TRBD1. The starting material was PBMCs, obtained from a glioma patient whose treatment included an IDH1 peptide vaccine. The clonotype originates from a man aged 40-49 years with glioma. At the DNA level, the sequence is TGCGCCAGCAGCTTACAGGGGGCGGACACTGAAGCTTTCTTT. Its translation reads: CASSLQGADTEAFF.